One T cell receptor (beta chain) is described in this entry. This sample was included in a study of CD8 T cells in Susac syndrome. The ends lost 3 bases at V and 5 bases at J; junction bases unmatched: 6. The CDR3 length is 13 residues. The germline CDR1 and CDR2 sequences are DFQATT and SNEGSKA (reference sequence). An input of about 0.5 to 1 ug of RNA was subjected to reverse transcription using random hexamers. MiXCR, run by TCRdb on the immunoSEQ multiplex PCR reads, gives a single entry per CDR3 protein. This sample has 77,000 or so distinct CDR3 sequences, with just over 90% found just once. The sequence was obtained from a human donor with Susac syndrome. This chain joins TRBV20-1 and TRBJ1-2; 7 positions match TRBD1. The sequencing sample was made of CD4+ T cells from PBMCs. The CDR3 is CSARTAGGYGYTF. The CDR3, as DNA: TGCAGTGCTAGGACGGCAGGGGGTTATGGCTACACCTTC.